Listed below are T cell receptor beta chains from one sample, sequenced in a study of T cell changes during pregnancy in multiple sclerosis. Clones were sequenced by immunoSEQ multiplex PCR, and TCRdb holds only the in-frame ones, with some missing. Found here are about 51,000 clones, approximately 94% of them singletons; the top ten hold roughly 0.58%. Here the sequenced sample was CD4+ T cells from peripheral blood mononuclear cells, taken in the second trimester of pregnancy. Receptor source: a female donor with multiple sclerosis, enrolled in a pregnancy study. Each CDR3 is given with its conserved first and last residue. D genes are given only for firm matches. Clone size is shown for a subset of rows, as once, few, many or a class of expanded clone.

D	J	V	size	CDR3	DNA
TRBD1	TRBJ1-5	TRBV30	NA	CAWSGTEAQPQHF	TGTGCCTGGAGCGGGACAGAGGCTCAGCCCCAGCATTTT
TRBD2	TRBJ2-3	TRBV4-2	once	CASSGLAGGYTQYF	TGTGCCAGCTCGGGACTAGCGGGGGGTTATACGCAGTATTTT
TRBD2	TRBJ2-1	TRBV7-2	NA	CASSLVASGVYNEQFF	TGTGCCAGCAGCCTAGTGGCTAGCGGGGTCTACAATGAGCAGTTCTTC
NA	TRBJ2-2	TRBV7-3	NA	CASSLTGSSPGELFF	TGTGCCAGCAGCTTAACTGGTAGTTCTCCCGGGGAGCTGTTTTTT
NA	TRBJ1-1	TRBV6-6	NA	CASSSRGRSEAFF	TGTGCCAGCAGTTCCAGGGGCAGATCGGAAGCTTTCTTT
TRBD2	TRBJ2-5	TRBV5-1	once	CASSPGGGYQETQYF	TGCGCCAGCAGCCCTGGGGGGGGATACCAAGAGACCCAGTACTTC
NA	TRBJ2-1	TRBV29-1	NA	CRRRGAQLSNEQFF	TGCAGGCGCCGGGGGGCCCAATTGTCCAATGAGCAGTTCTTC
TRBD1	TRBJ1-6	TRBV7-9	NA	CASSQTGTDSPLHF	TGTGCCAGCAGCCAGACAGGGACCGATTCACCCCTCCACTTT
NA	TRBJ1-2	TRBV2	NA	CASSTRAGGGYTF	TGTGCCAGCAGTACGAGGGCAGGAGGTGGCTACACCTTC
TRBD1	TRBJ1-2	TRBV14	NA	CASSQIGAGGKSGYTF	TGTGCCAGCAGCCAGATTGGGGCAGGGGGCAAGTCTGGCTACACCTTC
TRBD1	TRBJ1-2	TRBV7-3	once	CASSPGQGEGGYTF	TGTGCCAGCAGCCCAGGACAGGGGGAAGGGGGCTACACCTTC
NA	TRBJ2-1	TRBV2	NA	CASSGGGGGLDEQFF	TGTGCCAGCAGTGGGGGAGGAGGCGGGCTCGATGAGCAGTTCTTC
TRBD1	TRBJ1-2	TRBV11-1	NA	CASSPGGNYGYTF	TGTGCCAGCAGCCCAGGGGGTAACTATGGCTACACCTTC
TRBD1	TRBJ2-4	TRBV15	NA	CATSRGDRGDIQYF	TGTGCCACCAGCAGAGGGGACAGGGGTGACATTCAGTACTTC
NA	TRBJ1-6	TRBV6-5	NA	CASSYSRDTLRSPLHF	TGTGCCAGCAGTTACTCCCGGGACACGTTAAGGTCACCCCTCCACTTT
NA	TRBJ2-2	TRBV4-3	NA	CASSLPGGTANTGELFF	TGCGCCAGCAGCCTACCCGGTGGGACTGCGAACACCGGGGAGCTGTTTTTT
NA	TRBJ1-2	TRBV6-5	NA	CASRYRDINYGYTF	TGTGCCAGCAGGTATCGGGACATCAACTATGGCTACACCTTC
TRBD1	TRBJ1-1	TRBV5-1	NA	CASSPEGTGQGTEAFF	TGCGCCAGCAGCCCCGAGGGGACAGGGCAGGGCACTGAAGCTTTCTTT
TRBD1	TRBJ1-2	TRBV19	NA	CASSSTGGFLVSYGYTF	TGTGCCAGTAGTAGTACAGGGGGATTTTTGGTTTCCTATGGCTACACCTTC